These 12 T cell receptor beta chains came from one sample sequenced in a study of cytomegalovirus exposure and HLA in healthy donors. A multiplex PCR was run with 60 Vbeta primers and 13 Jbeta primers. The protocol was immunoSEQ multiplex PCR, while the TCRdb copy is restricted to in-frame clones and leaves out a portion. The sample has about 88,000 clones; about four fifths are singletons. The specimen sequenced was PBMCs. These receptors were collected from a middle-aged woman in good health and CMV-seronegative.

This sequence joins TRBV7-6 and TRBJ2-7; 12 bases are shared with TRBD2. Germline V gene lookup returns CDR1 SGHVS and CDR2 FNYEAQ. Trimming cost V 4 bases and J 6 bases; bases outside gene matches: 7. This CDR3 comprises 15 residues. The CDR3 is CASSSQTSGGGEQYF. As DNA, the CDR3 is TGTGCCAGCAGCTCTCAGACTAGCGGGGGAGGCGAGCAGTACTTC.

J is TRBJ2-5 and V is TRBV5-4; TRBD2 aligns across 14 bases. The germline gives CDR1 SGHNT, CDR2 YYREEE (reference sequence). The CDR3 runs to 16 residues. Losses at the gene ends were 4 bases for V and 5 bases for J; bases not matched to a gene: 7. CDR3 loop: CASSATSGGAGETQYF. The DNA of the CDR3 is TGTGCCAGCAGCGCGACTAGCGGGGGGGCGGGGGAGACCCAGTACTTC.

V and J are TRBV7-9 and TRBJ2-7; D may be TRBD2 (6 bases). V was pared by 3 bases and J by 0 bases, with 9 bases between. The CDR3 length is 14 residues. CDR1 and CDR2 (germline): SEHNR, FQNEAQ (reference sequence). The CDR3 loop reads CASSLRGDSYEQYF. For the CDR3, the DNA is TGTGCCAGCAGCTTGCGCGGGGACTCCTACGAGCAGTACTTC.

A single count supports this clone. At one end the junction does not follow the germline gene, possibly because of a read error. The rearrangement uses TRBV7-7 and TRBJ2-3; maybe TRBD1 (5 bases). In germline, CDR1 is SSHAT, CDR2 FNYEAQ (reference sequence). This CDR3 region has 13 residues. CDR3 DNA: TGTGCTAGCAGCTTAGGACAAACAGATACGCAGTATTTT. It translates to CASSLGQTDTQYF.

Here the CDR3 DNA reads TGCGCCAGCAGTGATTATAGCGGGGAGGGTTACAATGAGCAGTTCTTC. Protein product: CASSDYSGEGYNEQFF. This chain connects TRBV10-1 to TRBJ2-1; 8 bases agree with TRBD2. CDR1 is WNHNN and CDR2 is SYGVQD in the germline V gene (reference sequence). This CDR3 region has 16 residues. V trimming: 3 bases; J trimming: 4 bases; junction bases outside the gene matches: 8.

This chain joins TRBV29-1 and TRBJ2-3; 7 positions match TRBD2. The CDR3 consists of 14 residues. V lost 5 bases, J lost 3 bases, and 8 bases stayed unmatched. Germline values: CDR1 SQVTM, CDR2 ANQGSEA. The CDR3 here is CSVSGGDLTDTQYF. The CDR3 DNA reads TGCAGCGTTTCTGGGGGGGACCTTACAGATACGCAGTATTTT.

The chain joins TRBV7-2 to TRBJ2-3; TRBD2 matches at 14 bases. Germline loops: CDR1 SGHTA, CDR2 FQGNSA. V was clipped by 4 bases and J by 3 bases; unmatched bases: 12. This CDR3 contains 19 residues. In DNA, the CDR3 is TGTGCCAGCAGCTCCCGACTAGCGGGGGGGCCGAAGGCAACAGATACGCAGTATTTT. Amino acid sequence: CASSSRLAGGPKATDTQYF.

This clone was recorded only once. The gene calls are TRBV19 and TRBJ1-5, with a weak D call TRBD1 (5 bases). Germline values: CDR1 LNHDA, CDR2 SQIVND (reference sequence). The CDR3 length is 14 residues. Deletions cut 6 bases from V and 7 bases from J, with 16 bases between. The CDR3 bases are TGTGCCAGTAGCCCGGGGGGGTTGGTGCAGCCCCAGCATTTT. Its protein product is CASSPGGLVQPQHF. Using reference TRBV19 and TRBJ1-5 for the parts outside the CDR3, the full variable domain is DGGITQSPKYLFRKEGQNVTLSCEQNLNHDAMYWYRQDPGQGLRLIYYSQIVNDFQKGDIAEGYSVSREKKESFPLTVTSAQKNPTAFYLCASSPGGLVQPQHFGDGTRLSIL.

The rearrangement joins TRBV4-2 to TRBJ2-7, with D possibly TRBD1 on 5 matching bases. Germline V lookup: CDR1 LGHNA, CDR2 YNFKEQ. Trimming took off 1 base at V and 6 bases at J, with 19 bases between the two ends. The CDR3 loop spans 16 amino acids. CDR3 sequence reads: CASSQVSGRAQVEQYF. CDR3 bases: TGTGCCAGCAGCCAAGTATCCGGCAGGGCGCAGGTCGAGCAGTACTTC.

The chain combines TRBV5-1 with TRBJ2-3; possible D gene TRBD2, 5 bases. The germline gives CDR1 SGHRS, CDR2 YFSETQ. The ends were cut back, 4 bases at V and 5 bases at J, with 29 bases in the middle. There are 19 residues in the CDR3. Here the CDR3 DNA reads TGCGCCAGCAGCCGGCCCATGGTCTCAGGCACCTTTCGGGAAGATACGCAGTATTTT. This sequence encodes CASSRPMVSGTFREDTQYF.

CDR3 sequence: CASSRGGYNEQFF. In nucleotides, the CDR3 is TGTGCCAGCAGCCGGGGGGGATACAATGAGCAGTTCTTC. The V and J genes are TRBV5-6 and TRBJ2-1; 8 nucleotides align to TRBD2. The CDR3 spans 13 residues. Germline V lookup: CDR1 SGHDT, CDR2 YYEEEE. V trimming: 4 bases; J trimming: 4 bases; junction bases outside the gene matches: 1. Based on the CDR3 plus reference TRBV5-6 and TRBJ2-1, the full variable domain is DAGVTQSPTHLIKTRGQQVTLRCSPKSGHDTVSWYQQALGQGPQFIFQYYEEEERQRGNFPDRFSGHQFPNYSSELNVNALLLGDSALYLCASSRGGYNEQFFGPGTRLTVL.

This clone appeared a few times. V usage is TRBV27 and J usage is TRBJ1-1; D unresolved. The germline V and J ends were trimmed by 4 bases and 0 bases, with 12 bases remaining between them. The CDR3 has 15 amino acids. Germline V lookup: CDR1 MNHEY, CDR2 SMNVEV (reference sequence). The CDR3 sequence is CASSCGPVLNTEAFF. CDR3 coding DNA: TGTGCCAGCAGTTGCGGTCCGGTACTGAACACTGAAGCTTTCTTT.